The 27 T cell receptor beta chains below come from one sample, sequenced in a study of early T cells in non-severe SARS-CoV-2 infection. MiXCR was run by TCRdb on the 5' RACE reads, yielding one entry per CDR3 protein. The table records 35,000 to 45,000 distinct CDR3 sequences, approximately 5.1% of them present only once. Source: whole blood, taken at baseline. The source of these receptors is an adult who was a healthcare worker with PCR-confirmed SARS-CoV-2 infection or an uninfected control (not recorded which).

The chain has TRBV6-5 and TRBJ1-2; D is possibly TRBD1 (5 bases). The germline CDR1 and CDR2 sequences are MNHEY and SVGAGI. Trimming cost V 0 bases and J 8 bases, with 13 bases left between them. This CDR3 is built from 14 residues. CDR3 nucleotides: TGTGCCAGCAGTTACTCGACGGGGGTGGGAGGCTACACCTTC. Protein sequence: CASSYSTGVGGYTF.

The V call is TRBV7-9, the J call TRBJ2-4; no clear D. The CDR3 is 17 residues long. Germline-derived CDR1 and CDR2 are SEHNR and FQNEAQ (reference sequence). The germline V and J ends were trimmed by 0 bases and 0 bases, with 12 bases remaining between them. The CDR3 sequence: CASSLADPALAKNIQYF. In DNA form, the CDR3 reads TGTGCCAGCAGCTTAGCGGACCCTGCGCTAGCCAAAAACATTCAGTACTTC. The whole variable domain, remainder taken from reference TRBV7-9 and TRBJ2-4, is DTGVSQNPRHKITKRGQNVTFRCDPISEHNRLYWYRQTLGQGPEFLTYFQNEAQLEKSRLLSDRFSAERPKGSFSTLEIQRTEQGDSAMYLCASSLADPALAKNIQYFGAGTRLSVL.

This clonotype was found many times. The chain carries TRBV20-1 and TRBJ1-2; tentatively, D is TRBD1 (5 bases). The CDR3 length is 15 residues. The ends were cut back, 0 bases at V and 7 bases at J, with 18 bases in the middle. CDR1 is DFQATT, CDR2 SNEGSKA, per germline (reference sequence). The CDR3 reads CSARDPGASGGGYTF. The CDR3 region has the DNA TGCAGTGCTAGAGATCCTGGGGCCTCCGGGGGTGGCTACACCTTC.

This clonotype was seen a handful of times. The genes are TRBV12-3 or TRBV12-4 and TRBJ1-5; TRBD1 agrees at 9 bases. With 5 bases clipped from V and 6 bases from J, the junction kept 8 bases outside the gene matches. The length of the CDR3 is 15 residues. The CDR3 DNA sequence: TGTGCCAGCAGTCCAACCCGACAGGGGGGTCAGCCCCAGCATTTT. This translates into CASSPTRQGGQPQHF.

V is TRBV2 and J is TRBJ1-5, with D unclear. V gave up 8 bases and J gave up 0 bases, with 8 bases separating them. This CDR3 contains 13 residues. CDR1 and CDR2 from the germline V gene are SNHLY and FYNNEI. CDR3 protein: CASHRSSNQPQHF. The CDR3 DNA sequence: TGTGCCAGCCATAGGTCTAGCAATCAGCCCCAGCATTTT. The full variable domain, with the rest looked up from reference TRBV2 and TRBJ1-5, is EPEVTQTPSHQVTQMGQEVILRCVPISNHLYFYWYRQILGQKVEFLVSFYNNEISEKSEIFDDQFSVERPDGSNFTLKIRSTKLEDSAMYFCASHRSSNQPQHFGDGTRLSIL.

This clonotype was counted between two and nine times. The chain links TRBV5-1 to TRBJ2-2; TRBD2 is a possible D gene (5 bases). Per the germline V gene, CDR1 is SGHRS and CDR2 is YFSETQ. The V and J ends lost 6 bases and 1 base respectively, with 19 bases between them. The CDR3 spans 17 residues. This chain's CDR3 is CASTPIAGQMNTGELFF. CDR3 nucleotide sequence: TGCGCCAGCACTCCTATCGCGGGCCAGATGAACACCGGGGAGCTGTTTTTT. Supplemented by reference TRBV5-1 and TRBJ2-2, the full variable domain reads KAGVTQTPRYLIKTRGQQVTLSCSPISGHRSVSWYQQTPGQGLQFLFEYFSETQRNKGNFPGRFSGRQFSNSRSEMNVSTLELGDSALYLCASTPIAGQMNTGELFFGEGSRLTVL.

This clonotype is labeled medium-sized. The chain combines TRBV28 with TRBJ2-7, with 8 bases fitting TRBD2. The V gene's germline CDR1 is MDHEN and CDR2 SYDVKM. The CDR3 has 18 residues. The V segment lost 3 bases and the J segment 0 bases; nucleotides outside the gene matches: 13. The CDR3 here is CASSFPRSGGAYSYEQYF. The CDR3 DNA reads TGTGCCAGCAGTTTCCCCCGCTCGGGGGGGGCATACTCCTACGAGCAGTACTTC.

This clonotype showed up many times. The CDR3 spells CASSQGAGNEQYV. Written as DNA, the CDR3 is TGTGCCAGCAGCCAAGGGGCCGGGAACGAGCAGTACGTC. This chain joins TRBV14 and TRBJ2-7, with D possibly being TRBD2 (5 bases). There are 13 residues in the CDR3. V shed 1 base and J shed 5 bases, with 9 bases lying between them. Germline values: CDR1 SGHDN, CDR2 FVKESK.

This clonotype was counted at least ten times. The J gene is TRBJ1-4, the V gene TRBV28; no clear D gene. V shed 6 bases and J shed 5 bases, with 13 bases lying between them. Germline loops: CDR1 MDHEN, CDR2 SYDVKM. The CDR3 is 14 residues long. CDR3 protein: CASSSRELNEKLFF. CDR3 DNA sequence: TGTGCCAGCAGCTCGAGGGAACTCAATGAAAAACTGTTTTTT.

Ten or more counts support this clonotype. This sequence joins TRBV21-1 and TRBJ2-3. TRBV21-1 is designated a pseudogene. The CDR3 is 10 amino acids. CDR3 loop: CARKTDTQYF. CDR3 coding DNA: TGTGCCAGAAAGACGGATACGCAGTATTTT.

About this clonotype: One end of the junction varies from germline; a read error may be responsible. The chain recombines TRBV18 with TRBJ1-2; D may be TRBD1 (6 bases). This CDR3 has 16 amino acids. CDR1 is KGHSH and CDR2 is LQKENI in the germline V gene. CDR3: CVSSPDRAGGYYGYTF. CDR3 nucleotide sequence: TGTGTCAGCTCACCCGATCGGGCGGGGGGCTACTATGGCTACACCTTC.

A remark on this clonotype: This sequence may be a read error, since a much larger clone differs from it by one base. The chain has TRBV7-8 and TRBJ2-7; 10 nucleotides agree with TRBD2. V trimming: 1 base; J trimming: 6 bases; junction bases outside the gene matches: 6. Germline V CDR1 and CDR2: SGHVS, FQNEAQ. CDR3 length: 15 amino acids. Here the CDR3 reads CASSLVISGRSEQYF. The CDR3 DNA reads TGTGCCAGCAGCTTAGTGATTAGCGGGAGGTCCGAGCAGTACTTC.

This clonotype was counted at least ten times. This rearrangement joins TRBV6-6 to TRBJ2-1; 7 positions match TRBD2. Germline trimming cut 8 bases from V and 8 bases from J; bases unmatched to any gene: 15. In germline, CDR1 is MNHNY, CDR2 SVGAGI (reference sequence). CDR3 length equals 15 residues. For the CDR3, the DNA is TGTGCCAGCTTACCTGCGGGACTACCTACGGATGAGCAGTTCTTC. The encoded protein is CASLPAGLPTDEQFF.

This clonotype was seen many times. The chain links TRBV9 to TRBJ2-1; tentatively, D is TRBD2 (6 bases). The CDR3 loop spans 16 amino acids. Trimming removed 4 bases at V and 3 bases at J, with 17 bases between. Per the germline V gene, CDR1 is SGDLS and CDR2 is YYNGEE. CDR3 in amino acids: CASSPPHGGFYNEQFF. CDR3 bases: TGTGCCAGCAGCCCTCCGCACGGAGGGTTCTACAATGAGCAGTTCTTC. The whole variable domain, filled in from reference TRBV9 and TRBJ2-1, reads DSGVTQTPKHLITATGQRVTLRCSPRSGDLSVYWYQQSLDQGLQFLIQYYNGEERAKGNILERFSAQQFPDLHSELNLSSLELGDSALYFCASSPPHGGFYNEQFFGPGTRLTVL.

This clonotype was recorded at least ten times. The V call is TRBV20-1, the J call TRBJ2-7; 7 bases line up with TRBD2. This CDR3 has 14 residues. J lost 0 bases, V lost 1 base, and 3 bases had no gene match. Per the germline V gene, CDR1 is DFQATT and CDR2 is SNEGSKA (reference sequence). The CDR3 is CSARGGGYSYEQYF. Written as DNA, the CDR3 is TGCAGTGCTAGAGGGGGGGGTTACTCCTACGAGCAGTACTTC.

The sample holds many counts of this clonotype. The CDR3 DNA follows: TGTGCCAGCAGCTGGGTCCCGAGCGGTGCTAACTATGGCTACACCTTC. It encodes CASSWVPSGANYGYTF. The gene calls are TRBV5-6 and TRBJ1-2, with D unclear. Trimming pared 3 bases from V and 0 bases from J, leaving 15 bases between. The germline gives CDR1 SGHDT, CDR2 YYEEEE. The CDR3 loop spans 16 amino acids.

In its sample, this clonotype was seen many times. The V and J genes are TRBV21-1 and TRBJ1-1; the table assigns TRBD1, which was not confirmed against the DNA. TRBV21-1 is noted as a pseudogene. The CDR3 runs to 16 residues. The CDR3 DNA reads as TGTGCCAGCACCGATACAGGGGGCGAGGCGGACACTGAAGCTTTCTTT. Encoded protein: CASTDTGGEADTEAFF.

Comments on this clonotype: This could be a read error, since a much larger clone is one nucleotide away. Given the absence of the conserved phenylalanine or tryptophan at the CDR3 end, a read error is likely. The chain recombines TRBV7-2 with TRBJ2-1, with D perhaps TRBD2 (5 bases). CDR1 SGHTA and CDR2 FQGNSA come from the germline V gene. The CDR3 is 15 amino acids. The V end was cut by 1 base, the J end by 10 bases, with 17 bases between. CDR3 bases: TGTGCCAGCAGCTTAGGACACCTAGCTGGGAGAGAGCAGTTCTTA. This translates into CASSLGHLAGREQFL.

The sample holds many counts of this clonotype. This chain links TRBV6-1 with TRBJ2-7; TRBD1 aligns across 7 bases. CDR3 length: 13 amino acids. V shed 6 bases, J shed 3 bases, and the junction held 5 bases outside the gene matches. Germline V gene sequence: CDR1 MNHNS, CDR2 SASEGT. The CDR3 region is CASRETGSYEQYV. The CDR3 DNA sequence: TGTGCCAGCAGAGAGACAGGGAGCTACGAGCAGTACGTC.

The chain has TRBV4-3 and TRBJ1-1; TRBD1 matches at 8 bases. V dropped 1 base and J dropped 11; count of bases not matched to a gene: 9. The CDR3 sequence is 14 residues long. CDR1 and CDR2 from the germline V gene are LGHNA and YSLEER. In nucleotides, the CDR3 is TGCGCCAGCAGCCAAGTGCAGGGGGCGGTACTCGCTTTCTTT. Translation: CASSQVQGAVLAFF.

This clonotype was counted a few times. The chain carries TRBV20-1 and TRBJ2-3, with D maybe TRBD2 (6 bases). The CDR3 runs 15 residues. Trimming left V 0 bases short and J 2 bases short, with 12 bases between. Germline-derived CDR1 and CDR2 are DFQATT and SNEGSKA (reference sequence). CDR3 residues: CSAREGGTPTDTQYF. The CDR3 nucleotides read TGCAGTGCTAGAGAAGGAGGGACCCCCACAGATACGCAGTATTTT.

This clonotype has at least ten counts. The gene calls are TRBV12-3 or TRBV12-4 and TRBJ1-6; 8 bases match TRBD1. CDR3 length equals 14 residues. Unmatched junction bases numbered 7, after V lost 5 bases and J lost 10 bases. The CDR3 DNA reads as TGTGCCAGCAGTCCGACAGGGGCCAAGTCACCCCTCCACTTT. It codes for CASSPTGAKSPLHF.

This clonotype was counted at least ten times. The chain employs TRBV20-1 and TRBJ2-1, with a tentative D call TRBD2 (5 bases). This CDR3 has 11 amino acids. Germline V CDR1 and CDR2: DFQATT, SNEGSKA (reference sequence). The germline V and J ends were trimmed by 7 bases and 5 bases, with 9 bases remaining between them. The CDR3 loop reads CSVTGNNEQFF. The CDR3 DNA follows: TGCAGTGTCACGGGGAACAATGAGCAGTTCTTC.

The chain combines TRBV18 with TRBJ1-2; tentative D call: TRBD1 (5 bases). The CDR3 runs 15 residues. Trimming pared 2 bases from V and 5 bases from J, leaving 15 bases between. Germline V gene sequence: CDR1 KGHSH, CDR2 LQKENI. CDR3 protein: CASSPTHQGSYGYTF. The CDR3 nucleotides are TGTGCCAGCTCACCAACACATCAGGGCTCTTATGGCTACACCTTC.

V and J are TRBV2 and TRBJ1-5; 8 bases are a match to TRBD1. The germline V gene has CDR1 SNHLY and CDR2 FYNNEI. The CDR3 consists of 15 residues. Trimming removed 6 bases from V and 2 bases from J; junction bases left unmatched: 6. DNA for the CDR3: TGTGCCAGCAGCGAGGACAGGGTAGGCAATCAGCCCCAGCATTTT. The encoded protein is CASSEDRVGNQPQHF.

This clonotype has at least ten counts. CDR3 residues: CASSLRRAGANVLTF. CDR3 sequence (DNA): TGTGCCAGCAGCTTGAGGCGGGCTGGGGCCAACGTCCTGACTTTC. The rearrangement uses TRBV5-4 and TRBJ2-6; possibly TRBD2 for D (5 bases). CDR1 and CDR2 (germline): SGHNT, YYREEE (reference sequence). CDR3 size: 15 residues. The V and J ends lost 1 base and 2 bases respectively, with 7 bases between them.

The CDR3 region has the DNA TGTGCCAGCAGCTTCCGGGGGGAGTATGAGCAGTTCTTC. Translating gives CASSFRGEYEQFF. The rearrangement uses TRBV11-3 and TRBJ2-1; 7 bases align to TRBD2. V lost 3 bases and J lost 8; bases outside the gene matches: 4. CDR3 size: 13 residues. Germline CDR1 reads SGHNT; CDR2 reads YENEEA.